A selection of T cell receptor beta chains follows, all from one sample in a study of long-term antiretroviral therapy in people with HIV. Libraries were prepared by immunoSEQ multiplex PCR; TCRdb keeps only in-frame clonotypes and omits some of them. This table has under 50,000 clones, roughly nine tenths appearing once. Here the sequenced sample was unsorted PBMCs, taken 1.2 years after starting antiretroviral therapy. The receptors were gathered from a woman in her forties or fifties with HIV. The CDR3 runs from the conserved cysteine through the conserved F or W. A D gene is named only where the DNA matches it firmly. Clone sizes are given selectively: once, few, many, or a class where the clone is expanded.

V	size	J	D	CDR3	DNA
TRBV5-6	-	TRBJ1-2	-	CASSLPTTIYWTDGYTF	TGTGCCAGCAGCTTGCCAACCACCATTTATTGGACAGATGGCTACACCTTC
TRBV9	-	TRBJ1-1	-	CASSVELGKGVNTEAFF	TGTGCCAGCAGCGTAGAGTTGGGGAAGGGGGTGAACACTGAAGCTTTCTTT
TRBV6-5	-	TRBJ2-1	TRBD1	CASSYSIGTGGEQFF	TGTGCCAGCAGTTACTCGATTGGGACAGGGGGCGAGCAGTTCTTC
TRBV15	-	TRBJ1-1	-	CATRLDSNTEAFF	TGTGCCACCAGACTGGACAGTAACACTGAAGCTTTCTTT
TRBV9	-	TRBJ2-3	-	CASSVVPGTVTDTQYF	TGTGCCAGCAGCGTAGTTCCAGGAACCGTCACAGATACGCAGTATTTT
TRBV29-1	-	TRBJ2-3	TRBD2	CSVEGFIAGGTDTQYF	TGCAGCGTTGAAGGGTTTATAGCGGGGGGGACAGATACGCAGTATTTT
TRBV30	-	TRBJ1-2	-	CAWSGGSYGYTF	TGTGCCTGGAGTGGAGGGAGCTATGGCTACACCTTC
TRBV21-1	-	TRBJ1-6	-	CASSNPRGVRTYNSPLHF	TGTGCCAGCAGCAATCCACGGGGTGTTAGGACCTATAATTCACCCCTCCACTTT
TRBV9	-	TRBJ2-6	-	CASSSPGEASGANVLTF	TGTGCCAGCAGCAGCCCGGGTGAGGCTTCTGGGGCCAACGTCCTGACTTTC
TRBV6-5	-	TRBJ2-7	-	CASSHPRSYEQYF	TGTGCCAGCAGTCATCCCCGCTCCTACGAGCAGTACTTC
TRBV13	-	TRBJ2-7	-	CASSLDGGASSYEQYF	TGTGCCAGCAGCTTAGACGGCGGGGCGAGCTCCTACGAGCAGTACTTC
TRBV7-9	-	TRBJ2-1	TRBD2	CASSLVSGGEREQFF	TGTGCCAGCAGCTTAGTTAGCGGGGGAGAACGTGAGCAGTTCTTC
TRBV19	-	TRBJ1-1	-	CASSIGQGTEAFF	TGTGCCAGTAGTATTGGCCAGGGGACTGAAGCTTTCTTT
TRBV11-2	-	TRBJ2-7	-	CASSLTGPYEQYF	TGTGCCAGCAGCTTAACAGGGCCCTACGAGCAGTACTTC
TRBV4-1	-	TRBJ1-6	-	CASSRAGNNNSPLHF	TGCGCCAGCAGCCGCGCAGGGAACAATAATTCACCCCTCCACTTT
TRBV5-1	-	TRBJ1-4	TRBD1	CASSDTGGDEKLFF	TGCGCCAGCAGCGATACAGGGGGCGATGAAAAACTGTTTTTT
TRBV5-4	once	TRBJ1-1	-	CASSLQGRNTEAFF	TGTGCCAGCAGCTTGCAGGGGCGGAACACTGAAGCTTTCTTT
TRBV15	-	TRBJ2-5	-	CATSIGLRYQETQYF	TGTGCCACCAGCATCGGACTCCGGTACCAAGAGACCCAGTACTTC
TRBV19	-	TRBJ2-1	-	CASSILAEAYNEQFF	TGTGCCAGTAGTATCCTGGCAGAAGCTTACAATGAGCAGTTCTTC
TRBV7-2	few	TRBJ2-7	TRBD2	CASSLVETSGAYEQYF	TGTGCCAGCAGCTTAGTTGAGACTAGCGGGGCCTACGAGCAGTACTTC
TRBV6-5	-	TRBJ2-7	TRBD1	CASSYGTGGTYEQYF	TGTGCCAGCAGTTACGGGACAGGGGGCACCTACGAGCAGTACTTC
TRBV11-2	-	TRBJ1-1	-	CASSLEGGRTEAFF	TGTGCCAGCAGCTTAGAGGGAGGGAGAACTGAAGCTTTCTTT
TRBV4-1	-	TRBJ2-1	TRBD2	CASSALRGGDDEQFF	TGCGCCAGCAGCGCCCTGCGGGGGGGTGACGATGAGCAGTTCTTC
TRBV12-5	-	TRBJ1-2	-	CASGLVLFPLQGNYGYTF	TGTGCTAGTGGTTTGGTCCTATTTCCTCTACAGGGTAACTATGGCTACACCTTC
TRBV5-4	-	TRBJ1-1	-	CASSTPLGGRTEAFF	TGTGCCAGCAGCACCCCGCTGGGGGGTCGAACTGAAGCTTTCTTT
TRBV4-1	once	TRBJ1-2	-	CASSPVDQRLGNYGYTF	TGCGCCAGCAGCCCAGTCGATCAGCGGTTGGGAAACTATGGCTACACCTTC
TRBV5-4	-	TRBJ2-1	-	CASSLEVGALGHEQFF	TGTGCCAGCAGCTTGGAAGTGGGGGCGCTCGGGCATGAGCAGTTCTTC
TRBV5-8	-	TRBJ2-7	-	CASSLALSSDEQYF	TGTGCCAGCAGCTTGGCCCTATCGTCGGACGAGCAGTACTTC
TRBV5-1	-	TRBJ2-3	-	CASSLSDSTDTQYF	TGCGCCAGCAGCTTGTCGGATAGCACAGATACGCAGTATTTT
TRBV7-2	-	TRBJ1-1	-	CASSLTGGWSYTEAFF	TGTGCCAGCAGCCTGACAGGAGGGTGGTCGTACACTGAAGCTTTCTTT
TRBV2	once	TRBJ1-3	-	CASRGPGSGNTIYF	TGTGCCAGCAGAGGACCGGGGTCTGGAAACACCATATATTTT
TRBV4-3	-	TRBJ2-3	TRBD2	CASSQGSAGDDTQYF	TGCGCCAGCAGCCAAGGTTCAGCGGGGGACGATACGCAGTATTTT
TRBV4-3	-	TRBJ1-2	-	CASSQVAGPYGYTF	TGCGCCAGCAGCCAAGTTGCAGGCCCCTATGGCTACACCTTC
TRBV5-6	once	TRBJ2-5	TRBD1	CASSLGQGARGKTQYF	TGTGCCAGCAGCTTGGGACAGGGGGCGAGGGGGAAGACCCAGTACTTC
TRBV2	-	TRBJ2-5	-	CASGEAGETQYF	TGTGCCAGCGGTGAGGCCGGAGAGACCCAGTACTTC
TRBV11-2	-	TRBJ1-1	TRBD1	CASSFIGGRNTEAFF	TGTGCCAGCAGCTTCATAGGGGGCAGGAACACTGAAGCTTTCTTT
TRBV7-9	-	TRBJ2-7	-	CASSFTDPSGEQYF	TGTGCCAGCAGCTTTACAGATCCTTCTGGGGAGCAGTACTTC
TRBV29-1	once	TRBJ2-1	-	CSATLYNEQFF	TGCAGCGCCACCCTTTACAATGAGCAGTTCTTC
TRBV5-1	-	TRBJ2-1	-	CASSWGTSYNEQFF	TGCGCCAGCAGTTGGGGGACCTCCTACAATGAGCAGTTCTTC
TRBV5-6	-	TRBJ2-2	TRBD1	CASSARDRGLSGELFF	TGTGCCAGCAGCGCCCGGGACAGGGGGCTTTCCGGGGAGCTGTTTTTT
TRBV13	-	TRBJ2-2	TRBD2	CASSPGLAGGPRRTGELFF	TGTGCCAGCAGCCCAGGACTAGCGGGGGGGCCTCGTCGCACCGGGGAGCTGTTTTTT
TRBV7-9	-	TRBJ2-5	TRBD2	CASRRRLAGEETQYF	TGTGCCAGCAGACGGCGACTAGCGGGGGAAGAGACCCAGTACTTC
TRBV9	-	TRBJ1-6	TRBD1	CASSYRGYNSPLHF	TGTGCCAGCAGCTACAGGGGTTATAATTCACCCCTCCACTTT
TRBV4-2	-	TRBJ2-3	TRBD2	CASSQVDGGGTDTQYF	TGTGCCAGCAGCCAAGTCGACGGGGGGGGCACAGATACGCAGTATTTT
TRBV6-1	-	TRBJ1-5	-	CASSERGGQPQHF	TGTGCCAGCAGTGAACGGGGCGGCCAGCCCCAGCATTTT
TRBV25-1	-	TRBJ2-7	-	CASSDPSHRDIEQYF	TGTGCCAGCAGTGACCCTTCACACCGGGACATCGAGCAGTACTTC
TRBV7-9	-	TRBJ2-7	TRBD1	CASSRTGQLNYEQYF	TGTGCCAGCAGCCGAACGGGACAGCTAAACTACGAGCAGTACTTC
TRBV30	-	TRBJ2-7	TRBD1	CAWRVRDSSYEQYF	TGTGCCTGGAGGGTCCGGGACAGCTCCTACGAGCAGTACTTC
TRBV19	-	TRBJ2-5	-	CASSHQETQYF	TGTGCCAGTAGTCACCAAGAGACCCAGTACTTC
TRBV9	-	TRBJ1-3	-	CASSVEGERDTIYF	TGTGCCAGCAGCGTAGAGGGAGAAAGGGACACCATATATTTT
TRBV29-1	-	TRBJ1-1	-	CSVVMSGLTEAFF	TGCAGCGTTGTTATGTCCGGGTTAACTGAAGCTTTCTTT
TRBV11-2	-	TRBJ1-2	TRBD1	CASSSLRTGAGDYGYTF	TGTGCCAGCAGCTCCCTCCGAACAGGGGCCGGAGACTATGGCTACACCTTC
TRBV9	once	TRBJ1-2	-	CASSVDGPGGYTF	TGTGCCAGCAGCGTTGACGGACCAGGGGGCTACACCTTC
TRBV6-5	-	TRBJ1-5	-	CASSSGNSNQPQHF	TGTGCCAGCAGTTCGGGGAATAGCAATCAGCCCCAGCATTTT
TRBV6-1	-	TRBJ2-3	-	CASSEAGYTDTQYF	TGTGCCAGCAGTGAAGCGGGTTACACAGATACGCAGTATTTT